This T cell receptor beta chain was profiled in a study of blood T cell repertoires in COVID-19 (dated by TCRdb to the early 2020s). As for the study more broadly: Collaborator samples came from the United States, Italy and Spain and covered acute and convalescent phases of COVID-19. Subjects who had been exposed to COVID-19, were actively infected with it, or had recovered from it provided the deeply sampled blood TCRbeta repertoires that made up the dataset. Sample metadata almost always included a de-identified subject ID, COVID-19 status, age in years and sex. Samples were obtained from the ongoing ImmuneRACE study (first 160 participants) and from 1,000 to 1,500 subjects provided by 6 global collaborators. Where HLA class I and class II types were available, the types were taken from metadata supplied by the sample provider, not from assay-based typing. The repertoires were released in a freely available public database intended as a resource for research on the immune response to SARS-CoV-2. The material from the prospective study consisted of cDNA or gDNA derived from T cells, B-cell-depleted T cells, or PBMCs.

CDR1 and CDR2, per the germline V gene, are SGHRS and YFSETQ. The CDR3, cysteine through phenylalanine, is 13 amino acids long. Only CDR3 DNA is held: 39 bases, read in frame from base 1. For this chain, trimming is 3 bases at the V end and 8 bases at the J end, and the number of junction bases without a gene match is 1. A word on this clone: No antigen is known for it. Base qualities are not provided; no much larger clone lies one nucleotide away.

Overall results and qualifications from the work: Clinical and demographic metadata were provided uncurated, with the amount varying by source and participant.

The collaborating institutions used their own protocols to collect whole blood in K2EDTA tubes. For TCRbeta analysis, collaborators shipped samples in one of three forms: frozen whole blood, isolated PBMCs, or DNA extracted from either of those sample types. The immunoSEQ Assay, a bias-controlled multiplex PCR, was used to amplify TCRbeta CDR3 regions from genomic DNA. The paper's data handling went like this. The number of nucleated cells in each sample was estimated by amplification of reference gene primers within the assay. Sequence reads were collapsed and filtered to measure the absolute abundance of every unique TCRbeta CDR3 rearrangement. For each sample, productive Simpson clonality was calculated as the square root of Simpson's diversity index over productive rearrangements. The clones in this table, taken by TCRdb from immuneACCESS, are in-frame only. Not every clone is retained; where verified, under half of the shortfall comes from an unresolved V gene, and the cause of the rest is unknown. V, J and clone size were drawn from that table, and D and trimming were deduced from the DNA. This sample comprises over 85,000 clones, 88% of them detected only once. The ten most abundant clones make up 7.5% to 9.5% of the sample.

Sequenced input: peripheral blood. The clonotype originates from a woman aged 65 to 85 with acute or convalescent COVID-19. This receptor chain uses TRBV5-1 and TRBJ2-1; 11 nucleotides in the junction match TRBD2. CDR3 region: CASSSLAGDEQFF. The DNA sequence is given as TGCGCCAGCAGCTCACTAGCGGGAGATGAGCAGTTCTTC.